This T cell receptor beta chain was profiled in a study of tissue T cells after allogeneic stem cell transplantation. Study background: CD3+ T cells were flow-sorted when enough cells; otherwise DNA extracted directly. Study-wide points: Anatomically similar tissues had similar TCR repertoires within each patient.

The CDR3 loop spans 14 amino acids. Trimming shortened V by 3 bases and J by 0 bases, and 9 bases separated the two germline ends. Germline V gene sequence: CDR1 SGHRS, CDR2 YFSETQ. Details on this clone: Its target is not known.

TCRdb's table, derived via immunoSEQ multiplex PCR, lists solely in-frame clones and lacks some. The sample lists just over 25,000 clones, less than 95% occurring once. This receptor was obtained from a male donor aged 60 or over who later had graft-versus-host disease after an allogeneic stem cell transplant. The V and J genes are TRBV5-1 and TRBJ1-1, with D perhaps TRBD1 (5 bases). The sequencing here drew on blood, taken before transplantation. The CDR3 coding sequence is TGCGCCAGCAGCTCGGGGGACGTGAACACTGAAGCTTTCTTT. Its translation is CASSSGDVNTEAFF.